The rows below give T cell receptor beta chains drawn from one sample of a study of lymphopenia after photon versus proton radiotherapy. TCRdb keeps only in-frame clones here, not all; method: immunoSEQ multiplex PCR. Counted here are about 160,000 clones, approximately 86% occurring once; the ten biggest clones make up less than 6%. The sample consisted of peripheral blood, taken from a patient treated with photon-based radiotherapy. These receptors were taken from a man aged 45-60 years with gastric cancer. Each CDR3 is given with its conserved first and last residue. Rows may omit the clone size; those that give it use once, few, many or a size class.

v_gene: TRBV11-2; abundance: NA; j_gene: TRBJ2-4; CDR3aa: CASSLVSGSNIQYF
v_gene: TRBV6-1; abundance: NA; j_gene: TRBJ2-7; CDR3aa: CASSERGASGSPTYEQYF
v_gene: TRBV30; abundance: NA; j_gene: TRBJ1-3; CDR3aa: CAWSVAQGASGNTIYF
v_gene: TRBV19; abundance: few; j_gene: TRBJ2-7; CDR3aa: CASSPRGGNAYEQYF
v_gene: TRBV27; abundance: NA; j_gene: TRBJ1-1; CDR3aa: CASSLQGHNTEAFF
v_gene: TRBV29-1; abundance: NA; j_gene: TRBJ1-3; CDR3aa: CSVAQGVEGNTIYF
v_gene: TRBV28; abundance: once; j_gene: TRBJ2-7; CDR3aa: CASSQIDYEQYF
v_gene: TRBV2; abundance: NA; j_gene: TRBJ1-1; CDR3aa: CASSTGRLTEAFF
v_gene: TRBV4-3; abundance: NA; j_gene: TRBJ1-2; CDR3aa: CASSQDAPVFGVTMEGYTF
v_gene: TRBV15; abundance: NA; j_gene: TRBJ1-5; CDR3aa: CATSREGTSNQPQHF
v_gene: TRBV28; abundance: NA; j_gene: TRBJ2-7; CDR3aa: CASSLGYSEQYF
v_gene: TRBV7-6; abundance: NA; j_gene: TRBJ2-5; CDR3aa: CASSVSGAGTQYF
v_gene: TRBV15; abundance: NA; j_gene: TRBJ2-5; CDR3aa: CATSRGSRGVGETQYF
v_gene: TRBV5-1; abundance: NA; j_gene: TRBJ2-7; CDR3aa: CASSPGTSLIYEQYF
v_gene: TRBV10-3; abundance: NA; j_gene: TRBJ2-7; CDR3aa: CAISEGRPGTGAYEQYF
v_gene: TRBV5-6; abundance: once; j_gene: TRBJ2-7; CDR3aa: CASSFGGAYEQYF
v_gene: TRBV19; abundance: NA; j_gene: TRBJ1-2; CDR3aa: CASSRDSRTNYGYTF
v_gene: TRBV30; abundance: NA; j_gene: TRBJ2-7; CDR3aa: CAWTGRDEQYF
v_gene: TRBV7-2; abundance: NA; j_gene: TRBJ2-7; CDR3aa: CASSPGQPRYEQYF
v_gene: TRBV11-2; abundance: NA; j_gene: TRBJ2-5; CDR3aa: CASSLGTGSGETQYF
v_gene: TRBV19; abundance: NA; j_gene: TRBJ1-4; CDR3aa: CASSKEVRGEKLFF
v_gene: TRBV19; abundance: NA; j_gene: TRBJ2-1; CDR3aa: CASSPDRTSYNEQFF
v_gene: TRBV30; abundance: NA; j_gene: TRBJ2-1; CDR3aa: CAWSGLGGGTNEQFF
v_gene: TRBV10-1; abundance: NA; j_gene: TRBJ2-7; CDR3aa: CASSETGLPSYEQYF
v_gene: TRBV12-2; abundance: once; j_gene: TRBJ2-1; CDR3aa: CASLCSGKSSYNEQFF
v_gene: TRBV7-2; abundance: NA; j_gene: TRBJ2-7; CDR3aa: CASSWTGTSGSYEQYF
v_gene: TRBV5-1; abundance: NA; j_gene: TRBJ1-1; CDR3aa: CASSLNQGMNTEAFF
v_gene: TRBV18; abundance: once; j_gene: TRBJ2-1; CDR3aa: CASSRSSGLYNEQFF
v_gene: TRBV4-1; abundance: NA; j_gene: TRBJ1-1; CDR3aa: CASSPGVGGNTEAFF
v_gene: TRBV5-8; abundance: NA; j_gene: TRBJ2-7; CDR3aa: CASRPGQSRNEQYF
v_gene: TRBV15; abundance: NA; j_gene: TRBJ2-2; CDR3aa: CATSRAGTGRTGELFF
v_gene: TRBV30; abundance: NA; j_gene: TRBJ2-2; CDR3aa: CAWRGQGAGELFF
v_gene: TRBV4-1; abundance: few; j_gene: TRBJ1-2; CDR3aa: CASSQGWGGYGYTF
v_gene: TRBV5-5; abundance: NA; j_gene: TRBJ2-7; CDR3aa: CASSLGTSGSYEQYF
v_gene: TRBV28; abundance: NA; j_gene: TRBJ2-1; CDR3aa: CAAKGALGEQFF
v_gene: TRBV12-5; abundance: NA; j_gene: TRBJ2-1; CDR3aa: CASGLDKLAGGGNEQFF
v_gene: TRBV14; abundance: NA; j_gene: TRBJ1-1; CDR3aa: CASSQEPNTEAFF
v_gene: TRBV28; abundance: NA; j_gene: TRBJ1-1; CDR3aa: CASSLLRDTEAFF
v_gene: TRBV5-1; abundance: NA; j_gene: TRBJ2-2; CDR3aa: CASSPGTGGFSGELFF
v_gene: TRBV7-2; abundance: NA; j_gene: TRBJ2-7; CDR3aa: CASSSFRGQEQYF
v_gene: TRBV19; abundance: NA; j_gene: TRBJ2-5; CDR3aa: CASSIDSPTTQYF
v_gene: TRBV19; abundance: NA; j_gene: TRBJ1-5; CDR3aa: CASQDRGIQPQHF
v_gene: TRBV6-1; abundance: once; j_gene: TRBJ2-5; CDR3aa: CASTRGFGEETQYF
v_gene: TRBV5-4; abundance: NA; j_gene: TRBJ1-2; CDR3aa: CASSPGQVGPYGYTF